This T cell receptor (beta chain) was observed in a study of blood T cell repertoires in COVID-19 (dated by TCRdb to between 2020 and 2021). In the study overall: Recovered participants in ImmuneRACE Cohort 3 were defined as having two consecutive negative NP/OP PCR tests, clearance from a healthcare professional, or resolution of symptoms. The sample metadata nearly always contained a de-identified subject ID, COVID-19 status, age in years and sex. Where available, HLA class I and class II types were obtained from metadata supplied by the sample provider rather than from assay-based typing. The prospective study material was composed of cDNA or gDNA derived from T cells, B-cell-depleted T cells, or PBMCs. A freely available public database, intended as a resource for researchers studying the immune response to SARS-CoV-2, is where the repertoires were released. Samples came from the ongoing ImmuneRACE study (first 160 participants) plus 1,254 subjects from 6 global collaborators. The collaborator samples originated in the United States, Italy and Spain and spanned the acute and convalescent phases of COVID-19. The dataset comprised deeply sampled blood TCRbeta repertoires from subjects exposed to, actively infected with, or recovered from COVID-19. On the study overall, not on this receptor specifically: The quantity of clinical and demographic metadata differed by source and by participant and was supplied without curation.

TCRbeta CDR3 regions were amplified from genomic DNA using the immunoSEQ Assay, a bias-controlled multiplex PCR. The study's own analysis went as follows. Nucleated cell counts per sample were estimated from amplification of reference gene primers within the assay. To quantify the absolute abundance of each unique TCRbeta CDR3 rearrangement, sequence reads were collapsed and filtered. For each sample, productive Simpson clonality was calculated as the square root of Simpson's diversity index across productive rearrangements. TCRdb holds this immuneACCESS table with in-frame rearrangements only. Some clones are missing; in checked studies, unresolved V genes explain under half, and the rest has no known cause. V and J calls and clone size are as listed in that table; D and trimming were resolved from the DNA. The table for this sample lists 400,000 or so clones; around 87% of them were counted only once. The ten largest clonotypes hold more than 1.5% of the sample.

Participants in the prospective study were enrolled through a virtual design, were aged roughly 18 to 100 years, and lived in about 25 United States geographic areas. In the prospective study, cohorts were assigned on the basis of participant-reported clinical history obtained from a screening survey and a study questionnaire. Each participant in the prospective study had whole blood, serum and a nasopharyngeal or oropharyngeal swab collected by mobile phlebotomists. Participants in the prospective study had the option to provide additional blood draws and questionnaires over an approximately two-month period. Blood samples from the prospective study were shipped frozen or at room temperature prior to DNA extraction. Remarks on this clone: No cognate antigen has been identified for it. The sample holds no much larger clone one base away, and base qualities are not on file.

The specimen sequenced was PBMCs or T cells enriched from blood (not recorded which). This receptor was obtained from a man aged 40-50 years in a cohort exposed to, infected with or recovered from COVID-19 (not recorded which).

The nucleotide sequence is given as TGTGCCAGCAGCTTAGCGCTTTCTAGCGGGAGGGGGAACAATGAGCAGTTCTTC. Its translation is CASSLALSSGRGNNEQFF. The chain is encoded by TRBV7-3 joined to TRBJ2-1, and 12 junction bases match TRBD2. V ends up 2 bases short and J 5 bases short, with an unmatched junction base count of 10. Measured from the cysteine to the phenylalanine, the CDR3 is 18 residues long. The sequence is cut down to CDR3 DNA, 54 bases in frame from base 1. The CDR1 and CDR2 encoded by the germline V gene are SGHTA and FQGTGA.